Presented here are 31 T cell receptor beta chains from one specimen sequenced in a study of beta chain features in type 1 diabetes. The whole isolated RNA underwent reverse transcription, so sequencing captured expressed TCRB transcripts. Sequencing used immunoSEQ multiplex PCR; TCRdb keeps in-frame clones, though not all of them. The sample includes around 300,000 clones, about 7.8% of them seen just once. Input material: central memory CD4+ T cells from blood. The origin of the receptors is a woman between 18 and 30 years old in good health.

In this sample, this clone turned up a few times. The rearrangement links TRBV10-3 to TRBJ1-4; 7 bases map to TRBD1. The germline V gene has CDR1 ENHRY and CDR2 SYGVKD. Unmatched junction bases numbered 5, after V lost 0 bases and J lost 7 bases. The CDR3 consists of 15 residues. The CDR3 reads CAISESGTDGEKLFF. DNA of the CDR3: TGTGCCATCAGTGAGTCGGGGACAGATGGTGAAAAACTGTTTTTT.

This clone occurred many times. The CDR3 sequence: CASNTGGDTQYF. The DNA of the CDR3 is TGTGCCAGTAATACAGGGGGAGATACGCAGTATTTT. V gene TRBV19 combines with J gene TRBJ2-3; 8 bases align to TRBD1. After removal of 7 bases from V and 5 bases from J, the junction contained 2 bases not matched to a gene. The germline V gene has CDR1 LNHDA and CDR2 SQIVND (reference sequence). The CDR3 spans 12 residues.

The chain is built from TRBV5-8 and TRBJ2-7; D is perhaps TRBD1 or TRBD2 (5 bases each). The V gene lost 4 bases and the J gene lost 3 bases, with 11 bases spanning the gap. The CDR3 has 13 amino acids. Germline V gives CDR1 SGHTS, CDR2 YDEGEE. DNA for the CDR3: TGTGCCAGCAGCCCGGGACCGATCTACGAGCAGTACGTC. It encodes CASSPGPIYEQYV.

This chain joins TRBV18 and TRBJ2-3, with D unclear. Germline V gene lookup returns CDR1 KGHSH and CDR2 LQKENI. This CDR3 comprises 13 residues. Trimming removed 6 bases from V and 2 bases from J, with 9 bases in between. In nucleotides, the CDR3 is TGTGCCAGCTCGGCGTCCTCCACAGATACGCAGTATTTT. Its protein is CASSASSTDTQYF.

This clone came up a few times. The chain joins TRBV30 to TRBJ1-2; D ambiguous. Germline values: CDR1 GTSNPN, CDR2 SVGIG (reference sequence). Trimming took 0 bases from V and 4 from J, leaving 9 bases between them. This CDR3 comprises 13 residues. DNA of the CDR3: TGTGCCTGGAGTGTAGAGAGGCGCTATGGCTACACCTTC. This encodes CAWSVERRYGYTF.

In its sample, this clone was seen a few times. The gene calls are TRBV2 and TRBJ1-5, with TRBD1 as a possible D gene (6 bases). Trimming pared 4 bases from V and 4 bases from J, leaving 14 bases between. The CDR3 covers 15 residues. The germline V gene encodes CDR1 SNHLY and CDR2 FYNNEI. The CDR3 loop is CASSAKEGGNQPQHF. CDR3 nucleotides: TGTGCCAGCAGTGCTAAGGAGGGGGGGAATCAGCCCCAGCATTTT.

This clone was picked up a small number of times. The rearrangement uses TRBV13 and TRBJ2-7, with D possibly being TRBD2 (5 bases). CDR3 length: 12 residues. In germline, CDR1 is PRHDT, CDR2 FYEKMQ (reference sequence). Trimming left V 5 bases short and J 4 bases short, with 9 bases between. CDR3 sequence reads: CASSKRDYEQYF. CDR3 nucleotides: TGTGCCAGCAGCAAACGGGATTACGAGCAGTACTTC.

The chain recombines TRBV2 with TRBJ1-5; D unclear. Trimming took off 5 bases at V and 9 bases at J, with 14 bases between the two ends. The CDR3 totals 13 residues. CDR1 and CDR2 from the germline V gene are SNHLY and FYNNEI. The CDR3 region has the DNA TGTGCCAGCAGTTTACCCACCGGGTGGCCCCAGCATTTT. Protein: CASSLPTGWPQHF.

This clone has ten or more counts. The chain has TRBV29-1 and TRBJ1-2, with TRBD1 as a possible D gene (5 bases). This CDR3 contains 14 residues. The V gene's germline CDR1 is SQVTM and CDR2 ANQGSEA. Trimming took 4 bases from V and 2 from J, leaving 14 bases between them. CDR3 sequence: CSVGGAQWNYGYTF. CDR3 nucleotide sequence: TGCAGCGTTGGTGGGGCCCAGTGGAACTATGGCTACACCTTC.

The genes are TRBV7-7 and TRBJ2-5; no clear D gene. Germline V lookup: CDR1 SSHAT, CDR2 FNYEAQ (reference sequence). The CDR3 is made up of 14 amino acids. Trimming left V 2 bases short and J 4 bases short, with 11 bases between. CDR3 DNA: TGTGCCAGCAGCTTATTCGGGCAAGGAGAGACCCAGTACTTC. This codes for CASSLFGQGETQYF.

This clone has a handful of counts. V and J are TRBV27 and TRBJ2-4, with D tentatively TRBD1 or TRBD2 (6 bases each). Germline CDR1 is MNHEY and CDR2 is SMNVEV (reference sequence). The ends were cut back, 4 bases at V and 1 base at J, with 14 bases in the middle. The CDR3 is made up of 16 amino acids. The CDR3 nucleotides read TGTGCCAGCAGTTGGGGGGCAGGGAATGCCAAAAACATTCAGTACTTC. It translates to CASSWGAGNAKNIQYF.

V gene TRBV19 combines with J gene TRBJ1-5; D not certain. The CDR3 is 14 amino acids. V lost 4 bases to trimming and J lost 2 bases, with 9 bases between them. Germline V gene data show CDR1 as LNHDA and CDR2 as SQIVND (reference sequence). CDR3 protein: CASSKGGGNQPQHF. In DNA, the CDR3 is TGTGCCAGTAGTAAGGGCGGGGGCAATCAGCCCCAGCATTTT. Together with reference TRBV19 and TRBJ1-5, the CDR3 gives the full variable domain: DGGITQSPKYLFRKEGQNVTLSCEQNLNHDAMYWYRQDPGQGLRLIYYSQIVNDFQKGDIAEGYSVSREKKESFPLTVTSAQKNPTAFYLCASSKGGGNQPQHFGDGTRLSIL.

The gene calls are TRBV4-2 and TRBJ2-7; D is tentatively TRBD1 or TRBD2 (5 bases each). Germline CDR1 is LGHNA and CDR2 is YNFKEQ. Trimming removed 0 bases at V and 3 bases at J, with 12 bases between. The CDR3 contains 15 residues. The CDR3 spells CASSQDLAGGYEQYV. The CDR3 bases are TGTGCCAGCAGCCAAGATCTGGCTGGGGGCTACGAGCAGTACGTC.

V gene TRBV28 combines with J gene TRBJ1-2, with D possibly being TRBD1 (5 bases). CDR3 size: 12 residues. V lost 7 bases, J lost 4 bases, and 10 bases lay in between. The V gene's germline CDR1 is MDHEN and CDR2 SYDVKM. CDR3 nucleotides: TGTGCCAGCACGGCGGGGGTCTATGGCTACACCTTC. It codes for CASTAGVYGYTF.

This clone was recorded at least ten times. This sequence joins TRBV2 and TRBJ1-4; 8 nucleotides align to TRBD1. This CDR3 has 13 residues. Looked up from germline, CDR1 is SNHLY and CDR2 is FYNNEI. V shed 8 bases, J shed 7 bases, and the junction held 6 bases outside the gene matches. The CDR3 nucleotides are TGTGCCAGCGGGAGACAGGGGCCTGAAAAACTGTTTTTT. Protein: CASGRQGPEKLFF.

The chain carries TRBV7-8 and TRBJ2-5; no definite D call. CDR3 length equals 10 residues. Trimming removed 5 bases from V and 7 bases from J, with 5 bases in between. Germline V lookup: CDR1 SGHVS, CDR2 FQNEAQ. CDR3 in DNA: TGTGCCAGCAGCCCTTTGACCCAGTACTTC. Translating it yields CASSPLTQYF.

This clone was observed a few times. V gene TRBV7-8 combines with J gene TRBJ2-1; 7 nucleotides agree with TRBD2. The V gene's germline CDR1 is SGHVS and CDR2 FQNEAQ. The CDR3 length is 13 residues. Unmatched junction bases numbered 6, after V lost 0 bases and J lost 13 bases. CDR3 sequence reads: CASSLATSEIQFF. The CDR3 coding sequence is TGTGCCAGCAGCTTAGCTACTAGCGAAATCCAGTTCTTC.

This clone appeared a few times. The V and J genes are TRBV5-1 and TRBJ2-5; 10 bases match TRBD1. Looked up from germline, CDR1 is SGHRS and CDR2 is YFSETQ. Trimming removed 2 bases from V and 2 bases from J; junction bases left unmatched: 3. The CDR3 is made up of 15 amino acids. This CDR3 is CASSLGQGGQETQYF. DNA for the CDR3: TGCGCCAGCAGCTTAGGACAGGGGGGACAAGAGACCCAGTACTTC.

This clone showed up just a few times. V usage is TRBV9 and J usage is TRBJ2-3; TRBD2 matches at 13 bases. Losses at the gene ends were 4 bases for V and 6 bases for J; bases not matched to a gene: 8. CDR1 SGDLS and CDR2 YYNGEE come from the germline V gene. This CDR3 is built from 16 residues. The chain's CDR3 is CASSYRTSGRLDTQYF. The CDR3 bases are TGTGCCAGCAGCTACAGGACTAGCGGGAGACTGGATACGCAGTATTTT.

This clone has just a few counts. The rearrangement uses TRBV29-1 and TRBJ2-1, with 11 bases fitting TRBD2. This CDR3 has 17 residues. After removal of 4 bases from V and 1 base from J, the junction contained 9 bases not matched to a gene. Germline values: CDR1 SQVTM, CDR2 ANQGSEA. CDR3 coding DNA: TGCAGCGTTGGAGGTAGCGGGAGGGGTGGGTCCTACAATGAGCAGTTCTTC. Translating it yields CSVGGSGRGGSYNEQFF.

The genes are TRBV11-1 and TRBJ2-5; perhaps TRBD1 as D (5 bases). The CDR3 covers 15 residues. V lost 4 bases and J lost 3, with 15 bases in between. CDR1 is SGHAT, CDR2 FQDESV, per germline (reference sequence). CDR3 in amino acids: CASSSPPDRKETQYF. CDR3 bases: TGTGCCAGCAGCTCACCACCCGACAGAAAAGAGACCCAGTACTTC. The full variable domain, rest sourced from reference TRBV11-1 and TRBJ2-5, is EAEVAQSPRYKITEKSQAVAFWCDPISGHATLYWYRQILGQGPELLVQFQDESVVDDSQLPKDRFSAERLKGVDSTLKIQPAELGDSAMYLCASSSPPDRKETQYFGPGTRLLVL.

The genes are TRBV18 and TRBJ1-5; D remains ambiguous. V shed 2 bases and J shed 5 bases, with 7 bases lying between them. This CDR3 is 13 amino acids long. Germline V lookup: CDR1 KGHSH, CDR2 LQKENI. CDR3 amino acids: CASSPKVDQPQHF. In DNA form, the CDR3 reads TGTGCCAGCTCACCAAAGGTGGATCAGCCCCAGCATTTT.

This sequence joins TRBV7-2 and TRBJ2-5, with D hard to call. Germline assignment: CDR1 SGHTA and CDR2 FQGNSA. CDR3 size: 15 residues. V lost 1 base and J 6 bases, leaving 15 bases between the germline ends. This CDR3 reads CASSLEAVFQKTQYF. The CDR3 DNA reads TGTGCCAGCAGCTTAGAGGCCGTTTTTCAGAAGACCCAGTACTTC.

There are a few counts of this clone. The chain has TRBV30 and TRBJ2-6; 8 bases are a match to TRBD1. The length of the CDR3 is 18 residues. Trimming cost V 1 base and J 0 bases; bases outside gene matches: 8. Germline assignment: CDR1 GTSNPN and CDR2 SVGIG (reference sequence). As DNA, the CDR3 is TGTGCCTGGAGTGCCTTCGACAGGGGACCCTCTGGGGCCAACGTCCTGACTTTC. As protein: CAWSAFDRGPSGANVLTF.

This clone was observed a handful of times. V and J are TRBV7-2 and TRBJ2-2, with a possible D match to TRBD1 (5 bases). The CDR3 runs to 15 residues. V lost 4 bases, J lost 1 base, and 10 bases lay in between. Germline assignment: CDR1 SGHTA and CDR2 FQGNSA. CDR3: CASSSRTGNTGELFF. The CDR3 coding sequence is TGTGCCAGCAGCTCGAGAACAGGGAACACCGGGGAGCTGTTTTTT.

The genes are TRBV2 and TRBJ2-1; 7 positions match TRBD1. Germline V CDR1 and CDR2: SNHLY, FYNNEI. This CDR3 is 13 amino acids long. With 6 bases clipped from V and 7 bases from J, the junction kept 6 bases outside the gene matches. The CDR3 DNA reads as TGTGCCAGCAGCCCCGACAGGGAGAATGAGCAGTTCTTC. The encoded protein is CASSPDRENEQFF. The full variable domain, with the rest looked up from reference TRBV2 and TRBJ2-1, is EPEVTQTPSHQVTQMGQEVILRCVPISNHLYFYWYRQILGQKVEFLVSFYNNEISEKSEIFDDQFSVERPDGSNFTLKIRSTKLEDSAMYFCASSPDRENEQFFGPGTRLTVL.

The genes are TRBV6-5 and TRBJ1-2, with 7 positions matching TRBD1. J lost 8 bases, V lost 6 bases, and 15 bases had no gene match. The CDR3 has 15 amino acids. The germline CDR1 and CDR2 sequences are MNHEY and SVGAGI. The CDR3 loop is CASREKTGWLGGYTF. Written as DNA, the CDR3 is TGTGCCAGCAGGGAGAAGACAGGGTGGTTGGGAGGCTACACCTTC.

This clone has a count of ten or more. CDR3 in DNA: TGTGCCAGCTCACCACCAGTCGGACGAGAGACCCAGTACTTC. Encoded protein: CASSPPVGRETQYF. The chain couples TRBV18 to TRBJ2-5, with unresolved D. The V end lost 0 bases, the J end lost 4 bases, and 9 bases lay between the germline ends. The CDR3 sequence is 14 residues long. The germline V gene encodes CDR1 KGHSH and CDR2 LQKENI.

The genes are TRBV6-6 and TRBJ2-7; 7 bases match TRBD2. V dropped 6 bases and J dropped 2; count of bases not matched to a gene: 7. In germline, CDR1 is MNHNY, CDR2 SVGAGI (reference sequence). CDR3 size: 14 residues. CDR3 loop: CASSPLTSTYEQYF. CDR3 coding DNA: TGTGCCAGCAGCCCCCTGACTAGCACCTACGAGCAGTACTTC.

The chain is built from TRBV4-2 and TRBJ2-3, with 9 bases lining up with TRBD2. Germline CDR1 LGHNA, CDR2 YNFKEQ. The junction had 12 bases not matched to a gene; V was cut back by 4 bases and J by 1 base. The CDR3 totals 18 residues. The CDR3 loop reads CASSRAYFSGSGTDTQYF. In DNA form, the CDR3 reads TGTGCCAGCAGCCGCGCCTACTTTAGCGGGAGCGGCACAGATACGCAGTATTTT.

The sample holds one count of this clone. The gene calls are TRBV4-3 and TRBJ2-2; 8 bases agree with TRBD1. With 3 bases clipped from V and 0 bases from J, the junction kept 3 bases outside the gene matches. This CDR3 has 16 residues. Germline CDR1 LGHNA, CDR2 YSLEER. The CDR3 nucleotides read TGCGCCAGCAGCCACGGACAGGGTACGAACACCGGGGAGCTGTTTTTT. Its protein is CASSHGQGTNTGELFF.